This TCR beta chain was recovered during a study of human T cells and chemical hapten exposure. Study results and limitations: Alopecia was present in the donors, so their immune response may differ from healthy people's. With DPC sensitization, TCRs exceeding 1 in 1000 frequency showed no change.

Trimming took off 2 bases at V and 10 bases at J, with 18 bases between the two ends. CDR3 length equals 16 residues. Germline V gene data show CDR1 as MRHNA and CDR2 as SNTAGT. Time point of the sample: patch test 1, 2 weeks after DPC sensitization. Indicated treatment: therapeutic diphenylcyclopropenone sensitization with weekly scalp DPC. TCRdb analysed the RACE reads with MiXCR anew, one entry per CDR3 protein. The sample has fewer than 500,000 distinct CDR3 sequences; 4.8% are singletons. This clonotype was seen repeatedly, ten times or more. Its antigen is unidentified. The V and J genes are TRBV6-4 and TRBJ1-6; no reliable D call. The sample here was whole blood, taken in connection with sensitization to the hapten diphenylcyclopropenone (DPC). The TCR originated in a woman in her forties or fifties with alopecia areata. Some clones in this sample may be carry-over from other donors' samples. The CDR3 here is CASSDPLASQRSPLHF. Here the CDR3 DNA reads TGTGCCAGCAGTGACCCATTGGCCTCTCAGAGATCACCCCTCCACTTT.